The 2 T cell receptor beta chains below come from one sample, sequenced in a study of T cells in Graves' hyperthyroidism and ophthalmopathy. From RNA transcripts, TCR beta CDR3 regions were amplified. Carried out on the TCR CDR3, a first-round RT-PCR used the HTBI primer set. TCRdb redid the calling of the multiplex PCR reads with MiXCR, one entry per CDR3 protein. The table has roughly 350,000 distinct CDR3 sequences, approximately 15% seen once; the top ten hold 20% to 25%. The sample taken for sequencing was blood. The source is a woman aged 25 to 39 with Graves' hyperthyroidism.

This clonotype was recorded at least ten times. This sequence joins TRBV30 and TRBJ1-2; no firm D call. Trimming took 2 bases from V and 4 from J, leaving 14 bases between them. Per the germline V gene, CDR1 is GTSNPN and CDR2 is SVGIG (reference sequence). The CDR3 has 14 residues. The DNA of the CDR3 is TGTGCCTGGAGTAACGAGGGAGGTCTCTATGGCTACACCTTC. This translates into CAWSNEGGLYGYTF.

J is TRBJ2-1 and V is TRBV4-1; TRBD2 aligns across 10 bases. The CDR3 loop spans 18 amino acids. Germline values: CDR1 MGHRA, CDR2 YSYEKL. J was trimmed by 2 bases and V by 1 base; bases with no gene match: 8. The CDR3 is CASSQGPSGSGPYNEQFF. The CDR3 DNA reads TGCGCCAGCAGCCAAGGACCTAGCGGGAGCGGCCCCTACAATGAGCAGTTCTTC.